Reported below is one TCR beta chain. What antigen it recognizes has not been identified. Base quality data are lacking; no much larger clone is found one base away. Patients with a history of autoimmune disease or receiving systemic immunosuppression were excluded from the trial. Peripheral blood for TCR sequencing was collected from all dose cohorts at baseline, on cycle 4 day 1, and on cycle 7 day 1. The samples were drawn from a first-in-human, open-label, multicenter phase I dose-escalation trial of ivuxolimab. Adults with locally advanced or metastatic head and neck squamous cell, hepatocellular, melanoma or renal cell carcinoma were enrolled in the trial. Before TCR sequencing, CD4+ T cells and CD8+ T cells were sorted from peripheral blood as separate populations. The sample comes from a study of OX40 agonist ivuxolimab in advanced cancers. For the wider study: Ivuxolimab was an agonistic, fully human IgG2 monoclonal antibody directed against OX40 (CD134), a costimulatory receptor. Intravenous ivuxolimab was administered to patients every 2 weeks at six dose levels: 0.01, 0.1, 0.3, 1.5, 3 and 10 mg/kg. Among the roughly 50 dose-escalation patients, 19 had hepatocellular carcinoma, around 15 melanoma, 9 renal cell carcinoma and 9 head and neck cancer. In the dose-escalation cohort, over 65% of patients were male, and the mean age was around 60 years, with a range of about 20 to 90. Prior anti-PD-1, anti-PD-L1 or anti-CTLA-4 therapy was permitted, and approximately 40% of dose-escalation patients had received checkpoint inhibitors. Partial responses occurred in three dose-escalation patients: two with cutaneous melanoma and one with hepatocellular carcinoma. Peripheral TCRbeta sequencing was intended to test whether TCR sequence diversity was altered and clonal T-cell expansion was caused by ivuxolimab. The paper reports the monotherapy dose-escalation portion (N of about 50 patients) of the phase I ivuxolimab trial.

The germline V gene gives CDR1 as SNHLY and CDR2 as FYNNEI. V trim: 3 bases; J trim: 5 bases; unmatched bases: 2. Measured from the cysteine to the phenylalanine, the CDR3 is 14 residues long. The retained sequence is limited to the CDR3, 42 bases, with the frame set at the first base. Genomic DNA was isolated from the sorted cells so that the TCRbeta CDR3 region could be sequenced. TCRbeta CDR3 regions were sequenced using the immunoSEQ Assay. TCRdb obtained this table from immuneACCESS and retained in-frame rearrangements with V and J assigned. These tables miss some clones; where compared with another copy, unresolved V genes account for less than half of the shortfall, and the remainder is unexplained. The sample includes fewer than 45,000 clones, with about 85% observed a single time. The ten largest account for about 2.5% of the sample. Results the study describes overall, beyond this receptor: Which antigens the clonally expanded peripheral T cells were specific for was not determined. Partial responders in the 0.1-3.0 mg/kg groups had among the lowest normalized peripheral clonal expansion, especially among CD8+ T cells. At doses of 0.1 to 3.0 mg/kg, clonal expansion of both CD4+ and CD8+ blood T cells was observed from baseline to week 6. On average, CD8+ T cells showed more expanded clones than CD4+ T cells after ivuxolimab. Low levels of normalized T-cell clonal expansion were also seen in some patients who did not respond.

The receptor comes from an adult with an advanced solid tumor such as melanoma, head and neck, liver or kidney cancer. This receptor chain uses TRBV2 and TRBJ1-5; 9 of the junction bases match TRBD1. Sequencing used CD4+ or CD8+ T cells sorted from blood, obtained in a trial of the OX40 agonist ivuxolimab. The CDR3 here reads CASSDGDRDQPQHF. The DNA sequence is as follows: TGTGCCAGCAGTGATGGGGACAGGGATCAGCCCCAGCATTTT.